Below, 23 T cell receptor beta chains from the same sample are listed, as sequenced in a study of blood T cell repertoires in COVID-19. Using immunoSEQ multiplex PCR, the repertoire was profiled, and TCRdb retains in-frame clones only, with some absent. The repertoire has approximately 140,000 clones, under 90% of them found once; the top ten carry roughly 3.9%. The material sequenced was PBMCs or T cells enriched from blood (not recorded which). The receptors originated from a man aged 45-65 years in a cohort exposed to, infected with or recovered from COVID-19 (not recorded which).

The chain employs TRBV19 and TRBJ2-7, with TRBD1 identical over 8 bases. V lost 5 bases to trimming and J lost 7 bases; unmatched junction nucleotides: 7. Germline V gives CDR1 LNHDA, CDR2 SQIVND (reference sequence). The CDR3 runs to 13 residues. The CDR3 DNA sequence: TGTGCCAGTAGTGAGCAGGGGGCTGGGGAGCAGTACTTC. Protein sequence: CASSEQGAGEQYF. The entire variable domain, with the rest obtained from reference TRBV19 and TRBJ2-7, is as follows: DGGITQSPKYLFRKEGQNVTLSCEQNLNHDAMYWYRQDPGQGLRLIYYSQIVNDFQKGDIAEGYSVSREKKESFPLTVTSAQKNPTAFYLCASSEQGAGEQYFGPGTRLTVT.

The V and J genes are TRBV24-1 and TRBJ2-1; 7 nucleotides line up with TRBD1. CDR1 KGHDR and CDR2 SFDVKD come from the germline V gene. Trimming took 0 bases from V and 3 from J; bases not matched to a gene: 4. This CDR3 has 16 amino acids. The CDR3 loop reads CATSDLDRAGYNEQFF. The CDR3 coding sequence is TGTGCCACCAGTGATTTGGACAGGGCAGGCTACAATGAGCAGTTCTTC.

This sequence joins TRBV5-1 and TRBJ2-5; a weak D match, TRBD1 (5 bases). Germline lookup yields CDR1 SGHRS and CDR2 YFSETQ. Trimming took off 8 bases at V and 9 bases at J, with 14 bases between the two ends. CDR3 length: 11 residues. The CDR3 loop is CASTGAGAQYF. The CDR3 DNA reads TGCGCCAGTACAGGCGCCGGAGCCCAGTACTTC.

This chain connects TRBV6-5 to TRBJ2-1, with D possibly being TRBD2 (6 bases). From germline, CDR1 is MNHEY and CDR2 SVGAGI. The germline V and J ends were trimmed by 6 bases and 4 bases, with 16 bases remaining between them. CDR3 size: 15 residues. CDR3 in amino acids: CASRARTGAYNEQFF. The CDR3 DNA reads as TGTGCCAGCAGGGCTCGGACGGGAGCTTACAATGAGCAGTTCTTC.

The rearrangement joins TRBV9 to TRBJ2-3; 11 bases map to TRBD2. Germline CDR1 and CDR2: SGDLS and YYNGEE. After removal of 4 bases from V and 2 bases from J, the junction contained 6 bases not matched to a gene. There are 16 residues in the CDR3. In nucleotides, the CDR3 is TGTGCCAGCAGCCTTGGGACTAGCGGAAACACAGATACGCAGTATTTT. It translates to CASSLGTSGNTDTQYF.

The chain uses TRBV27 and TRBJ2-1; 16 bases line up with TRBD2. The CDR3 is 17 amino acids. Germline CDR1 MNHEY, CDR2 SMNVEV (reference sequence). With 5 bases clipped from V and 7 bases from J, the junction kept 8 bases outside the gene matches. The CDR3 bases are TGTGCCAGCAGTGAGGAGGGACTAGCGGGGGGGCCGAATGAGCAGTTCTTC. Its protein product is CASSEEGLAGGPNEQFF.

Here the CDR3 DNA reads TGCGCCAGCAGTGGCCGGGGGACGCAGTATTTT. This codes for CASSGRGTQYF. The chain couples TRBV10-1 to TRBJ2-3, with D maybe TRBD2 (6 bases). The CDR3 has 11 residues. From germline, CDR1 is WNHNN and CDR2 SYGVQD (reference sequence). V lost 4 bases and J 9 bases, leaving 8 bases between the germline ends.

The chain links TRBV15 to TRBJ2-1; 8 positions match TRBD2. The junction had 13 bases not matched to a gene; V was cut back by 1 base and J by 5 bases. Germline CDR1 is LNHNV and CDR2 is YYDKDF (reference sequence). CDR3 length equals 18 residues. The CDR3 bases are TGTGCCACCAGCAGAGTCCTAGCAGGACTAGCAGACCACAATGAGCAGTTCTTC. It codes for CATSRVLAGLADHNEQFF.

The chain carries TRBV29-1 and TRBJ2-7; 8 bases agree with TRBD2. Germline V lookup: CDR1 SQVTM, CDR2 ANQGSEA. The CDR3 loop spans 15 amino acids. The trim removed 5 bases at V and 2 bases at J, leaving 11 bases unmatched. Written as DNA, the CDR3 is TGCAGCGTTCTGGCGGGGGGCAGGGCCACCTACGAGCAGTACTTC. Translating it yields CSVLAGGRATYEQYF.

CDR3 sequence reads: CASGRDSDYEQYF. CDR3 bases: TGTGCTAGTGGGCGGGACTCGGACTACGAGCAGTACTTC. The chain joins TRBV12-5 to TRBJ2-7; D is possibly TRBD2 (6 bases). Trimming left V 6 bases short and J 3 bases short, with 12 bases between. CDR1 and CDR2 (germline): LGHNT, FRNRAP. The CDR3 runs 13 residues. The variable domain in full, completed from reference TRBV12-5 and TRBJ2-7, reads DARVTQTPRHKVTEMGQEVTMRCQPILGHNTVFWYRQTMMQGLELLAYFRNRAPLDDSGMPKDRFSAEMPDATLATLKIQPSEPRDSAVYFCASGRDSDYEQYFGPGTRLTVT.

The CDR3 bases are TGTGCCAGCTCAAATCAGGGGGATCTCACTGAAGCTTTCTTT. Protein sequence: CASSNQGDLTEAFF. The chain couples TRBV18 to TRBJ1-1, with 7 bases lining up with TRBD1. The CDR3 has 14 residues. Germline assignment: CDR1 KGHSH and CDR2 LQKENI. J was trimmed by 4 bases and V by 5 bases; bases with no gene match: 7.

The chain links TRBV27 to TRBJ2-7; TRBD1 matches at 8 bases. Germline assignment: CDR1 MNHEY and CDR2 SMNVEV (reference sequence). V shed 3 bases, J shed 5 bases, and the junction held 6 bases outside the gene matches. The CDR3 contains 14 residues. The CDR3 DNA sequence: TGTGCCAGCAGTTTCGGACAGGGAGGAGACGAGCAGTACTTC. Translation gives CASSFGQGGDEQYF.

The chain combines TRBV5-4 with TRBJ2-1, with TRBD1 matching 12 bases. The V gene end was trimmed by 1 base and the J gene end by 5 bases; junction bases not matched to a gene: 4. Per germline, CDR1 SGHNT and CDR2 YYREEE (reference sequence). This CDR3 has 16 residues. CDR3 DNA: TGTGCCAGCAGCTTGCGGGACAGGGGGCAAGACAATGAGCAGTTCTTC. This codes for CASSLRDRGQDNEQFF.

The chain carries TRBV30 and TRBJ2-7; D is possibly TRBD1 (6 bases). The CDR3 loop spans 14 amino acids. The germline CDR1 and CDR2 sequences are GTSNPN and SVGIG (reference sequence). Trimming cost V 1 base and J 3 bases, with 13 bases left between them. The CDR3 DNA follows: TGTGCCTGGAGTGGAGAACAGGGAAGCTACGAGCAGTACTTC. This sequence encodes CAWSGEQGSYEQYF.

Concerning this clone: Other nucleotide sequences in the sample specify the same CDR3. In nucleotides, the CDR3 is TGTGCCAGCAGCTCACAGGGAAATCAGCCCCAGCATTTT. Translating it yields CASSSQGNQPQHF. This chain uses TRBV7-8 with TRBJ1-5; D is perhaps TRBD1 (6 bases). The CDR3 length is 13 residues. Trimming took 4 bases from V and 4 from J, leaving 8 bases between them. Germline V CDR1 and CDR2: SGHVS, FQNEAQ.

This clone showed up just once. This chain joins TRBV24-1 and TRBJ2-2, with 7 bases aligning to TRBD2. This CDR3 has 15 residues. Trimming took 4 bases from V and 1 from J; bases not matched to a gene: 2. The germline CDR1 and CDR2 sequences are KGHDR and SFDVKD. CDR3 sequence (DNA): TGTGCCACCAGTGAAACTAGCGAGAACACCGGGGAGCTGTTTTTT. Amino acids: CATSETSENTGELFF.

The CDR3 reads CASSYRGQNTQYF. The CDR3 DNA reads TGTGCCAGCAGTTACAGGGGGCAAAATACGCAGTATTTT. The rearrangement links TRBV27 to TRBJ2-3, with TRBD1 matching over 9 bases. Germline CDR1 reads MNHEY; CDR2 reads SMNVEV (reference sequence). The CDR3 is 13 residues long. V lost 4 bases and J lost 7; bases outside the gene matches: 3.

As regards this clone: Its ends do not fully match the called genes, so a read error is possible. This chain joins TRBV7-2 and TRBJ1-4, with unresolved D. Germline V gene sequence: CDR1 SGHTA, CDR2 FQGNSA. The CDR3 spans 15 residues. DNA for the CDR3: TGTGCCACCAGCCAAACCGGGAGTTTTAATGAAAAACTGTTTTTT. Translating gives CATSQTGSFNEKLFF.

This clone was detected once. The CDR3 DNA reads as TGCAGCGTTGAGGACTGGGCGGTCATGAACACTGAAGCTTTCTTT. It specifies CSVEDWAVMNTEAFF. The chain joins TRBV29-1 to TRBJ1-1, with no clear D. CDR3 length: 15 amino acids. Germline CDR1 SQVTM, CDR2 ANQGSEA. V was clipped by 3 bases and J by 0 bases, with 14 bases between them.

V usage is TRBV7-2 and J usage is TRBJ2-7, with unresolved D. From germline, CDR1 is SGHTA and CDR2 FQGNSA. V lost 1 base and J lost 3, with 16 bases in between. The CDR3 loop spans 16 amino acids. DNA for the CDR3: TGTGCCAGCAGCTTAGGAGGCACGTCGTTTCGCTACGAGCAGTACTTC. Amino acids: CASSLGGTSFRYEQYF.

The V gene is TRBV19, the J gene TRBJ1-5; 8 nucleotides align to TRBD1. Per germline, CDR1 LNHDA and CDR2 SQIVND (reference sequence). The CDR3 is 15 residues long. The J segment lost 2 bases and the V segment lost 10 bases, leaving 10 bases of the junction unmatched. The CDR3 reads CATKETGEGNQPQHF. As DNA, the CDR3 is TGTGCCACAAAGGAGACAGGGGAGGGCAATCAGCCCCAGCATTTT.

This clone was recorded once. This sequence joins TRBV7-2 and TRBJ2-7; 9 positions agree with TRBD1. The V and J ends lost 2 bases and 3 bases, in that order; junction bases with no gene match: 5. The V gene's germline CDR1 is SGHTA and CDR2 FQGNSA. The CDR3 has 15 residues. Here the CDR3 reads CASSLPGTGIYEQYF. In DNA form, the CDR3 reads TGTGCCAGCAGCTTACCCGGGACAGGGATCTACGAGCAGTACTTC.

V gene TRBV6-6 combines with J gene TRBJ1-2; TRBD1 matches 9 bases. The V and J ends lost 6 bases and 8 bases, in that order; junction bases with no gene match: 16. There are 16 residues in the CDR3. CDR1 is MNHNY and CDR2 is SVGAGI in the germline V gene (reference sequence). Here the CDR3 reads CASSKTRDRAVGGYTF. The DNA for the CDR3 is TGTGCCAGCAGCAAGACCCGGGACAGGGCGGTGGGAGGCTACACCTTC.